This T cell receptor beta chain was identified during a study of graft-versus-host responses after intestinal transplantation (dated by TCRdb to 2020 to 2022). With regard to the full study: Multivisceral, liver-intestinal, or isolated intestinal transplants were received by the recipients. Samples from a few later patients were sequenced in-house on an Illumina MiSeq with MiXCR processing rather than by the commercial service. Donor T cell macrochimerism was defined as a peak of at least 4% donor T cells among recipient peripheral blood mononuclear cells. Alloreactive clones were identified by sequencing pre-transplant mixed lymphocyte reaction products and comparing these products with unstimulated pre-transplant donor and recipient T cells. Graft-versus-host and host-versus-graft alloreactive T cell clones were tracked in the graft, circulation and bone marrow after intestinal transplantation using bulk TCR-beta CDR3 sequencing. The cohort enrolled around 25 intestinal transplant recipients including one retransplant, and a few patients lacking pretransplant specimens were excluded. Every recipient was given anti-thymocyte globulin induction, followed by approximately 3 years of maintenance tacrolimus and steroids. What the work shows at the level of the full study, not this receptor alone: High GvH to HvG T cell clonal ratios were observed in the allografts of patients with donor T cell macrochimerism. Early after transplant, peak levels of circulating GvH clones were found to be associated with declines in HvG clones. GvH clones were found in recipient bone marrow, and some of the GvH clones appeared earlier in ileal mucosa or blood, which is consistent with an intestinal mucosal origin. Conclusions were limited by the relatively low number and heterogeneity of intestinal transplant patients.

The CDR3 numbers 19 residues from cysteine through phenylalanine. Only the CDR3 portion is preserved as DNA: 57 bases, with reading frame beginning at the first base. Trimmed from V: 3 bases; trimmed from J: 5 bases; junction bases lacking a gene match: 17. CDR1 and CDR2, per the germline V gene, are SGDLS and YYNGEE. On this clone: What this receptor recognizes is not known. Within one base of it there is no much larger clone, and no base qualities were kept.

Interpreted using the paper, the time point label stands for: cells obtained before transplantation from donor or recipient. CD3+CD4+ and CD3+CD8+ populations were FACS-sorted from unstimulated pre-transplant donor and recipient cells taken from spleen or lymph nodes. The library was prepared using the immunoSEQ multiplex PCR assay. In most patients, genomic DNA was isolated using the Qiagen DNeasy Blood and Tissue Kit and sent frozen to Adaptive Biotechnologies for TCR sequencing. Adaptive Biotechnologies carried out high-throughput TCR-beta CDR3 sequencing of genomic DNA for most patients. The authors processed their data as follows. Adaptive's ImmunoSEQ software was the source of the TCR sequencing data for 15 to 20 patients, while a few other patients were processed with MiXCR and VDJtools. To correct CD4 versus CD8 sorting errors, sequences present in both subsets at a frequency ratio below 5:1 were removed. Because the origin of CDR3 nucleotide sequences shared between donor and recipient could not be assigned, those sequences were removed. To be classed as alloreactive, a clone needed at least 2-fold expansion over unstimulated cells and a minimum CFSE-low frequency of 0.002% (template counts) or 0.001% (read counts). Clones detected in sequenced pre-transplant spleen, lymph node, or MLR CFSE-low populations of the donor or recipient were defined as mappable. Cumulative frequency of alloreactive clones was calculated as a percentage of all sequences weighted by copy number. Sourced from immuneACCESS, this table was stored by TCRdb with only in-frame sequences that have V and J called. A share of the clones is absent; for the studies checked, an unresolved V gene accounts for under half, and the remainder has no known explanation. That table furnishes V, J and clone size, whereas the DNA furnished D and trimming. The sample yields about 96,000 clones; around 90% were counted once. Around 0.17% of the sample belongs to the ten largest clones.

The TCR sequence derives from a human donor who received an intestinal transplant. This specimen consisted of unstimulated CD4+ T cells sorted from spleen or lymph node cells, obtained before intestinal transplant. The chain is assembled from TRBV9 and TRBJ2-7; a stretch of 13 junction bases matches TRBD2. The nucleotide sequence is TGTGCCAGCAGCGCCAGTTGGGGGACACCGGGACTAGCGGGAAACGAGCAGTACTTC. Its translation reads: CASSASWGTPGLAGNEQYF.